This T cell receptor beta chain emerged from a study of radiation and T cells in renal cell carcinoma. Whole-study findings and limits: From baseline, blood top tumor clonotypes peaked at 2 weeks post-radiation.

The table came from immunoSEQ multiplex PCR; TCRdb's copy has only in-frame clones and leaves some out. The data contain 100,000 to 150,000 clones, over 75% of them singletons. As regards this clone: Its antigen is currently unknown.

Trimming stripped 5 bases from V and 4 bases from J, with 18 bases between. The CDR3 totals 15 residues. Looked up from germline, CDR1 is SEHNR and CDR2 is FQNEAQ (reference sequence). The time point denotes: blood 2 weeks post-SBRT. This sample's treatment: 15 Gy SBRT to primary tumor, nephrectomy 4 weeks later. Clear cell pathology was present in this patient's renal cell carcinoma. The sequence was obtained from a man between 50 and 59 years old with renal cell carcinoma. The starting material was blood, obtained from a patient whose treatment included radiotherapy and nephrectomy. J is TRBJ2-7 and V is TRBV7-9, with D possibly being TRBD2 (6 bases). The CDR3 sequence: CASSPRSGLHYEQYF. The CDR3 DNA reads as TGTGCCAGCAGCCCGAGGAGCGGGCTTCATTACGAGCAGTACTTC.